A single sample gave rise to the 9 T cell receptor beta chains below, sequenced in a study of shared clonotypes between healthy human individuals. TCRdb keeps only in-frame clones here, not all; method: immunoSEQ multiplex PCR. The profile shows about 2.4 million clones, roughly 93% of them singletons. Sequenced material: naive CD4+ T cells from PBMCs. Subset denoted: CD45RA+ positively selected. Source of these receptors: a man aged 18-30 years in good health. Some clones in this sample may be carry-over from other donors' samples.

The CDR3: CASSVGQGFQETQYF. The CDR3 DNA sequence: TGTGCCAGCAGCGTAGGGCAGGGATTCCAAGAGACCCAGTACTTC. This rearrangement joins TRBV9 to TRBJ2-5; D may be TRBD1 (5 bases). This CDR3 has 15 residues. CDR1 is SGDLS and CDR2 is YYNGEE in the germline V gene. With 0 bases removed from V and 1 base from J, the gap between germline ends came to 10 bases.

This clone was seen just once. The V gene is TRBV4-1, the J gene TRBJ1-3; D is uncertain. The CDR3 has 15 amino acids. V gave up 4 bases and J gave up 3 bases, with 13 bases separating them. Germline assignment: CDR1 MGHRA and CDR2 YSYEKL. CDR3 DNA: TGCGCCAGCAGCCGTGAACGATCGCTTGGAAACACCATATATTTT. Its translation: CASSRERSLGNTIYF.

The chain employs TRBV4-1 and TRBJ2-1, with TRBD1 identical over 7 bases. The CDR3 spans 17 residues. V trimming: 4 bases; J trimming: 7 bases; junction bases outside the gene matches: 16. The germline V gene encodes CDR1 MGHRA and CDR2 YSYEKL. CDR3 sequence: CASSRTGTAGSLNEQFF. In DNA, the CDR3 is TGCGCCAGCAGCCGGACCGGGACAGCAGGGTCGTTGAATGAGCAGTTCTTC.

A note on this clone: One end of the junction fails to match germline, which may point to a read error. The chain employs TRBV5-6 and TRBJ2-1, with TRBD1 as a possible D gene (6 bases). The CDR3 length is 12 residues. The germline gives CDR1 SGHDT, CDR2 YYEEEE. The CDR3 DNA reads as TGTGCCAGCAGCTTGGGGGACAATGGGCAGTTCTTC. It codes for CASSLGDNGQFF.

The CDR3 bases are TGCGCCAGCAGGCTAACAGGGGGACGGTCCTACAATGAGCAGTTCTTC. Its protein is CASRLTGGRSYNEQFF. The rearrangement joins TRBV5-1 to TRBJ2-1; 8 nucleotides line up with TRBD1. The ends lost 5 bases at V and 1 base at J; junction bases unmatched: 8. CDR1 is SGHRS, CDR2 YFSETQ, per germline. CDR3 size: 16 residues.

The rearrangement joins TRBV1 to TRBJ2-3; TRBD2, the table's D call, lacks a check against the DNA. TRBV1 is noted as a pseudogene. This CDR3 is 20 amino acids long. CDR3 sequence reads: CTSSQDLGLAGGRGTDTQYF. The CDR3 DNA is TGCACCAGCAGCCAAGATCTTGGACTAGCGGGAGGGCGAGGCACAGATACGCAGTATTTT.

This chain joins TRBV27 and TRBJ1-6; unclear D gene. The V end lost 2 bases, the J end lost 9 bases, and 14 bases lay between the germline ends. This CDR3 region has 15 residues. Germline CDR1 reads MNHEY; CDR2 reads SMNVEV (reference sequence). DNA for the CDR3: TGTGCCAGCAGTTTAGGTGGGCAATTGGCTTCACCCCTCCACTTT. It codes for CASSLGGQLASPLHF.

This chain connects TRBV5-1 to TRBJ1-1; no definite D call. Trimming took off 0 bases at V and 3 bases at J, with 15 bases between the two ends. The CDR3 contains 16 residues. Germline V lookup: CDR1 SGHRS, CDR2 YFSETQ. The DNA of the CDR3 is TGCGCCAGCAGCTTGGAGGGCTCGAGTTGGGACACTGAAGCTTTCTTT. Encoded protein: CASSLEGSSWDTEAFF.

V usage is TRBV4-1 and J usage is TRBJ1-1; D uncertain. This CDR3 region has 14 residues. Between the trimmed V and J ends, which lost 3 bases and 5 bases, there was a span of 13 bases. The germline CDR1 and CDR2 sequences are MGHRA and YSYEKL. The CDR3 DNA reads TGCGCCAGCAGCCAGACCATAACGAGGACTGAAGCTTTCTTT. This gives the protein CASSQTITRTEAFF.